This T cell receptor beta chain was captured by sequencing in a study of T cells after yellow fever vaccination. Study context: Preparation of the low-cell-number fractions used SMART-Seq v4 Ultra Low Input.

TCRdb fed the 5' RACE reads into MiXCR, producing one record per CDR3 protein. The sample has some 320,000 distinct CDR3 sequences, about 9.5% seen once. Study results and caveats: Although most clonotypes did not, a small share appeared in both CD4 and CD8 compartments.

After removal of 5 bases from V and 7 bases from J, the junction contained 5 bases not matched to a gene. CDR3 size: 13 residues. At least ten counts were recorded for this clonotype. Its specificity is unknown. The chain carries TRBV12-3 or TRBV12-4 and TRBJ1-2; 9 nucleotides agree with TRBD1. This receptor was obtained from a man between 18 and 29 years old who received the YFV17D yellow fever vaccine. The sample was PBMCs, taken on the day of the first yellow fever vaccination. The CDR3 nucleotides are TGTGCCAGCAGTGGCCCGGGACAGGGTGGCTACACCTTC. Protein sequence: CASSGPGQGGYTF.